This TCR beta chain was sequenced for a study of spatial heterogeneity in lung cancer. The sample's time point: sample taken at primary tumor resection. Unsorted whole RNA samples from tumor, nontumor lung or frozen PBMC were sequenced. V lost 9 bases, J lost 0 bases, and 7 bases lay in between. This CDR3 has 12 amino acids. Germline loops: CDR1 KGHDR, CDR2 SFDVKD. TCR cDNA molecules each carried a unique molecular identifier. Each CDR3 protein gets one entry after TCRdb re-called the 5' RACE reads with MiXCR. The table shows around 41,000 distinct CDR3 sequences, with under 7.5% occurring only once. The clonotype originates from a female donor with early-stage non-small cell lung cancer. The sequences come from PBMCs, collected at surgery. The chain joins TRBV24-1 to TRBJ2-5; no definite D call. CDR3 DNA: TGTGCCACCTCGAGGAACCAAGAGACCCAGTACTTC. Its protein product is CATSRNQETQYF.